This is a list of T cell receptor beta chains from one sample in a study of T cell repertoires in ileal Crohn's disease. Assay: immunoSEQ multiplex PCR; the TCRdb copy retains only in-frame clones and omits some. Here the sample spans about 17,000 clones, about 80% being singletons. Specimen: ileal tissue. The receptors were gathered from an adult with Crohn's disease. Both conserved end residues are part of each CDR3. Each record gives: D gene, clone size, V gene, J gene, CDR3 protein, CDR3 DNA. The D gene is left open where the match is weak. Where a row states a size, it is once, few, many or the class of an expanded clone; other rows omit it.

d_gene: -
abundance: once
v_gene: TRBV5-1
j_gene: TRBJ2-7
CDR3aa: CASSPRAERYEQYF
CDR3nt: TGCGCCAGCAGCCCTCGGGCAGAAAGGTACGAGCAGTACTTC

d_gene: -
abundance: few
v_gene: TRBV10-3
j_gene: TRBJ2-7
CDR3aa: CATEGGSKQYF
CDR3nt: TGTGCCACCGAGGGGGGGTCGAAGCAGTACTTC

d_gene: -
abundance: large
v_gene: TRBV11-2
j_gene: TRBJ2-1
CDR3aa: CASSSRGEQFF
CDR3nt: TGTGCCAGCAGCTCCAGGGGAGAGCAGTTCTTC

d_gene: TRBD2
abundance: -
v_gene: TRBV11-3
j_gene: TRBJ2-7
CDR3aa: CASSLEGGGEQYF
CDR3nt: TGTGCCAGCAGCTTAGAAGGCGGGGGCGAGCAGTACTTC

d_gene: -
abundance: once
v_gene: TRBV4-1
j_gene: TRBJ2-1
CDR3aa: CASSRGQRSNNEQFF
CDR3nt: TGCGCCAGCAGTCGGGGCCAGCGGTCGAACAATGAGCAGTTCTTC

d_gene: TRBD1
abundance: -
v_gene: TRBV10-1
j_gene: TRBJ1-2
CDR3aa: CASSSGQGDYGYTF
CDR3nt: TGCGCCAGCAGCTCGGGACAGGGGGACTATGGCTACACCTTC

d_gene: -
abundance: -
v_gene: TRBV6-5
j_gene: TRBJ1-1
CDR3aa: CASSTGSGAEAFF
CDR3nt: TGTGCCAGCAGTACCGGTTCGGGCGCTGAAGCTTTCTTT

d_gene: -
abundance: -
v_gene: TRBV6-5
j_gene: TRBJ2-2
CDR3aa: CASSSNTGELFF
CDR3nt: TGTGCCAGCAGCTCAAACACCGGGGAGCTGTTTTTT

d_gene: -
abundance: -
v_gene: TRBV9
j_gene: TRBJ2-7
CDR3aa: CASSAGADPRIHEQYF
CDR3nt: TGTGCCAGCAGCGCGGGGGCCGACCCTCGGATCCACGAGCAGTACTTC

d_gene: -
abundance: few
v_gene: TRBV7-2
j_gene: TRBJ1-2
CDR3aa: CASSFDRNYGYTF
CDR3nt: TGTGCCAGCAGCTTCGACAGGAACTATGGCTACACCTTC

d_gene: -
abundance: -
v_gene: TRBV6-1
j_gene: TRBJ1-5
CDR3aa: CASSEVGAGPRGEPQHF
CDR3nt: TGTGCCAGCAGTGAAGTTGGGGCAGGCCCCCGGGGGGAGCCCCAGCATTTT

d_gene: TRBD1
abundance: -
v_gene: TRBV6-5
j_gene: TRBJ1-1
CDR3aa: CASSYSRQGEAFF
CDR3nt: TGTGCCAGCAGTTACTCGAGACAGGGTGAAGCTTTCTTT

d_gene: -
abundance: -
v_gene: TRBV27
j_gene: TRBJ2-1
CDR3aa: CASSHRESFNEQFF
CDR3nt: TGTGCCAGCAGTCACCGGGAGTCGTTCAATGAGCAGTTCTTC

d_gene: -
abundance: -
v_gene: TRBV2
j_gene: TRBJ2-5
CDR3aa: CASVISRAETQYF
CDR3nt: TGTGCCAGCGTGATATCTAGAGCTGAGACCCAGTACTTC

d_gene: TRBD2
abundance: medium-sized
v_gene: TRBV5-1
j_gene: TRBJ2-7
CDR3aa: CASSLEGGRDEQYF
CDR3nt: TGCGCCAGCAGCTTGGAGGGAGGGAGGGACGAGCAGTACTTC

d_gene: TRBD2
abundance: -
v_gene: TRBV7-6
j_gene: TRBJ2-2
CDR3aa: CASSLGLGGTGELFF
CDR3nt: TGTGCCAGCAGCCTTGGACTAGGAGGGACCGGGGAGCTGTTTTTT

d_gene: -
abundance: few
v_gene: TRBV7-9
j_gene: TRBJ2-1
CDR3aa: CASSPIEIETLNEQFF
CDR3nt: TGTGCCAGCAGCCCGATCGAAATCGAGACGCTGAATGAGCAGTTCTTC

d_gene: TRBD1
abundance: few
v_gene: TRBV2
j_gene: TRBJ1-1
CDR3aa: CASSATGDKAFF
CDR3nt: TGTGCCAGCAGTGCCACAGGGGATAAAGCTTTCTTT

d_gene: -
abundance: -
v_gene: TRBV4-1
j_gene: TRBJ2-1
CDR3aa: CASSRSSETYNEQFF
CDR3nt: TGCGCCAGCAGCCGCTCATCCGAAACCTACAATGAGCAGTTCTTC

d_gene: -
abundance: -
v_gene: TRBV2
j_gene: TRBJ1-4
CDR3aa: CATKGRATNEKLFF
CDR3nt: TGTGCCACCAAGGGCCGCGCAACTAATGAAAAACTGTTTTTT

d_gene: TRBD2
abundance: -
v_gene: TRBV6-1
j_gene: TRBJ2-2
CDR3aa: CASSDGAGGSTGELFF
CDR3nt: TGTGCCAGCAGTGATGGGGCGGGGGGGAGCACCGGGGAGCTGTTTTTT

d_gene: -
abundance: -
v_gene: TRBV6-1
j_gene: TRBJ1-4
CDR3aa: CASSEASIRGVVLEKLFF
CDR3nt: TGTGCCAGCAGTGAAGCGTCTATTAGAGGGGTAGTTTTAGAAAAACTGTTTTTT

d_gene: -
abundance: -
v_gene: TRBV6-5
j_gene: TRBJ2-3
CDR3aa: CASRGPVASTDTQYF
CDR3nt: TGTGCCAGCAGGGGCCCGGTAGCTAGCACAGATACGCAGTATTTT

d_gene: -
abundance: -
v_gene: TRBV19
j_gene: TRBJ1-1
CDR3aa: CASSIQENTEAFF
CDR3nt: TGTGCCAGTAGTATACAGGAGAACACTGAAGCTTTCTTT

d_gene: -
abundance: few
v_gene: TRBV7-2
j_gene: TRBJ2-7
CDR3aa: CASGSTAYEQYF
CDR3nt: TGTGCCAGCGGATCGACAGCCTACGAGCAGTACTTC

d_gene: -
abundance: -
v_gene: TRBV4-1
j_gene: TRBJ1-2
CDR3aa: CASSQETTGSVRGYTF
CDR3nt: TGCGCCAGCAGCCAAGAAACGACAGGTTCGGTGCGTGGCTACACCTTC

d_gene: -
abundance: -
v_gene: TRBV29-1
j_gene: TRBJ1-2
CDR3aa: CSVWSPDSIFYGYTF
CDR3nt: TGCAGCGTTTGGTCTCCAGATTCAATCTTCTATGGCTACACCTTC

d_gene: -
abundance: -
v_gene: TRBV6-1
j_gene: TRBJ2-5
CDR3aa: CASSPWGPETQYF
CDR3nt: TGTGCCAGCAGTCCATGGGGACCAGAGACCCAGTACTTC

d_gene: -
abundance: -
v_gene: TRBV7-9
j_gene: TRBJ2-7
CDR3aa: CASSLVEEGYEQYF
CDR3nt: TGTGCCAGCAGCTTAGTTGAGGAGGGATACGAGCAGTACTTC

d_gene: -
abundance: -
v_gene: TRBV10-3
j_gene: TRBJ1-2
CDR3aa: CAISESNQGNYGYTF
CDR3nt: TGTGCCATCAGTGAGTCGAACCAGGGCAACTATGGCTACACCTTC

d_gene: TRBD1
abundance: -
v_gene: TRBV27
j_gene: TRBJ2-7
CDR3aa: CASSLRWGDRGLWGNYEQYF
CDR3nt: TGTGCCAGCAGTTTAAGATGGGGGGACAGGGGGCTCTGGGGGAACTACGAGCAGTACTTC

d_gene: -
abundance: -
v_gene: TRBV28
j_gene: TRBJ1-3
CDR3aa: CASSLSRRAGNTIYF
CDR3nt: TGTGCCAGCAGTTTATCTCGGAGAGCGGGGAACACCATATATTTT

d_gene: TRBD1
abundance: -
v_gene: TRBV5-1
j_gene: TRBJ2-5
CDR3aa: CASSFGTGNQETQYF
CDR3nt: TGCGCCAGCAGCTTTGGGACAGGCAACCAGGAGACCCAGTACTTC

d_gene: TRBD2
abundance: few
v_gene: TRBV28
j_gene: TRBJ2-4
CDR3aa: CASSPSGTSGRGGHIQYF
CDR3nt: TGTGCCAGCAGCCCTTCCGGGACTAGCGGGAGGGGTGGGCACATTCAGTACTTC

d_gene: -
abundance: -
v_gene: TRBV11-2
j_gene: TRBJ2-5
CDR3aa: CASSLGKGDFQETQYF
CDR3nt: TGTGCCAGCAGCCTAGGAAAGGGGGACTTTCAAGAGACCCAGTACTTC

d_gene: -
abundance: few
v_gene: TRBV5-1
j_gene: TRBJ2-7
CDR3aa: CASSQQASSYEQYF
CDR3nt: TGCGCCAGCAGCCAACAGGCGAGCTCCTACGAGCAGTACTTC

d_gene: -
abundance: -
v_gene: TRBV5-4
j_gene: TRBJ2-2
CDR3aa: CASSLRGLGDTGELFF
CDR3nt: TGTGCCAGCAGCTTGCGAGGTCTAGGGGACACCGGGGAGCTGTTTTTT

d_gene: TRBD1
abundance: -
v_gene: TRBV5-4
j_gene: TRBJ1-6
CDR3aa: CASSLETGAISPLHF
CDR3nt: TGTGCCAGCAGCTTGGAGACAGGGGCCATTTCACCCCTCCACTTT

d_gene: TRBD1
abundance: -
v_gene: TRBV6-4
j_gene: TRBJ2-2
CDR3aa: CASKTGTDNTGELFF
CDR3nt: TGTGCCAGCAAAACCGGGACAGACAACACCGGGGAGCTGTTTTTT

d_gene: -
abundance: -
v_gene: TRBV27
j_gene: TRBJ2-7
CDR3aa: CASSASYEQYF
CDR3nt: TGTGCCAGCAGTGCTTCCTACGAGCAGTACTTC